The T cell receptor (beta chain) under discussion was sequenced for a study of blood T cell repertoires in COVID-19. Study details: Acute-phase and convalescent COVID-19 samples originated in the United States, Italy and Spain. The analysed material was cDNA or gDNA that came from T cells, B-cell-depleted T cells, or PBMCs.

The authors' processing: Amplification with reference gene primers provided the estimates of nucleated cell counts. Generated by immunoSEQ multiplex PCR, the TCRdb table keeps only in-frame clones and is missing some. For V, J and clone size, that table is used; D and trimming come from the DNA. The sample comprises around 400,000 clones, around 87% of which are singletons, and approximately 2.5% rests with the top ten. CDR1 is SGHTS, CDR2 YDEGEE, per germline. The CDR3 loop spans 15 amino acids. The V end was cut by 6 bases, the J end by 0 bases, with 16 bases between. The specimen sequenced was peripheral blood. The TCR was taken from a woman aged 55 to 70 with COVID-19, enrolled during active disease. The chain uses TRBV5-8 and TRBJ2-7; D is ambiguous. CDR3 sequence (DNA): TGTGCCAGCACTAAAAGCCACGCCTTCTCCTACGAGCAGTACTTC. It is translated as CASTKSHAFSYEQYF.